This T cell receptor beta chain was documented in a study of early T cells in non-severe SARS-CoV-2 infection. TCRdb re-called the 5' RACE reads through MiXCR, storing one row per CDR3 protein. The sample holds fewer than 55,000 distinct CDR3 sequences, roughly 7.3% seen once. Trimming removed 2 bases at V and 3 bases at J, with 6 bases between. CDR1 is LGHNT, CDR2 FRNRAP, per germline. There are 13 residues in the CDR3. The source of this sequence is an adult who was a healthcare worker with PCR-confirmed SARS-CoV-2 infection or an uninfected control (not recorded which). V and J are TRBV12-5 and TRBJ2-3, with a tentative D call TRBD1 (5 bases). Material: whole blood. Written as DNA, the CDR3 is TGTGCTAGTGGTTTGTCAGGGACAGATACGCAGTATTTT. Its protein is CASGLSGTDTQYF. The full variable domain, its missing parts supplied by reference TRBV12-5 and TRBJ2-3, is DARVTQTPRHKVTEMGQEVTMRCQPILGHNTVFWYRQTMMQGLELLAYFRNRAPLDDSGMPKDRFSAEMPDATLATLKIQPSEPRDSAVYFCASGLSGTDTQYFGPGTRLTVL.